This T cell receptor beta chain is from a study of blood T cell repertoires in COVID-19. In the source study's methods: From reference gene primer amplification, estimates of nucleated cell counts were derived. Produced via immunoSEQ multiplex PCR; TCRdb's table is partial and in-frame only. Clone size and V and J calls were adopted from that table, with D and trimming inferred from the DNA. In the table there are about 340,000 clones, about 90% of which are singletons. Germline V gene lookup returns CDR1 SNHLY and CDR2 FYNNEI. V shed 3 bases and J 0 bases; nucleotides not matched to a gene: 4. This CDR3 contains 16 residues.

Material: peripheral blood. The receptor's source is a woman in her late teens or twenties who had recovered from COVID-19. This chain joins TRBV2 and TRBJ2-2; 7 nucleotides line up with TRBD2. The chain's CDR3 is CASSEGGTANTGELFF. The DNA of the CDR3 is TGTGCCAGCAGTGAGGGGGGGACGGCGAACACCGGGGAGCTGTTTTTT.